A single sample gave rise to the 19 T cell receptor beta chains below, sequenced in a study of cytomegalovirus exposure and HLA in healthy donors. Amplification used 60 Vbeta primers and 13 Jbeta primers. TCRdb's table, derived via immunoSEQ multiplex PCR, lists solely in-frame clones and lacks some. The table has 150,000 to 200,000 clones, 75% seen once. What was sequenced was PBMCs. The receptors come from a female donor in good health and CMV-seronegative.

This chain uses TRBV4-3 with TRBJ1-1; D gene uncertain. V was shortened by 3 bases and J by 1 base, with 15 bases between the two germline ends. Germline V lookup: CDR1 LGHNA, CDR2 YSLEER. This CDR3 is built from 16 residues. The CDR3 DNA follows: TGCGCCAGCAGCCAGGCCTTTGGACTCAGGAACACTGAAGCTTTCTTT. It codes for CASSQAFGLRNTEAFF.

J is TRBJ2-3 and V is TRBV5-5; D is uncertain. The V gene's germline CDR1 is SGHKS and CDR2 YYEKEE (reference sequence). The CDR3 length is 13 residues. Trimming took 6 bases from V and 9 from J, leaving 17 bases between them. The CDR3 DNA reads as TGTGCCAGCACCTTTTCCGCGGCTGGGACGCAGTATTTT. Its protein is CASTFSAAGTQYF.

CDR3 bases: TGTGCCAGTAGACCAGCGGGATTCACAGATACGCAGTATTTT. Its protein product is CASRPAGFTDTQYF. The chain combines TRBV19 with TRBJ2-3; 7 bases align to TRBD2. Per the germline V gene, CDR1 is LNHDA and CDR2 is SQIVND (reference sequence). This CDR3 region has 14 residues. The ends lost 6 bases at V and 2 bases at J; junction bases unmatched: 5.

This clone has a handful of counts. The chain combines TRBV5-1 with TRBJ2-1, with 11 bases aligning to TRBD2. Trimming removed 0 bases from V and 6 bases from J; junction bases left unmatched: 5. Germline CDR1 reads SGHRS; CDR2 reads YFSETQ. This CDR3 spans 16 amino acids. In nucleotides, the CDR3 is TGCGCCAGCAGCTTGGGGGTTAGCGGGGGGGCCAATGAGCAGTTCTTC. It specifies CASSLGVSGGANEQFF.

The rearrangement links TRBV2 to TRBJ2-7; 11 nucleotides align to TRBD2. The germline CDR1 and CDR2 sequences are SNHLY and FYNNEI. Trimming took 2 bases from V and 0 from J; bases not matched to a gene: 9. The CDR3 has 18 amino acids. The CDR3 sequence: CASSEYVTSGAHSYEQYF. CDR3 nucleotide sequence: TGTGCCAGCAGTGAATATGTGACTAGCGGGGCCCACTCCTACGAGCAGTACTTC.

The chain carries TRBV11-2 and TRBJ2-6; no definite D call. This CDR3 is built from 15 residues. Germline assignment: CDR1 SGHAT and CDR2 FQNNGV. V lost 5 bases and J lost 1, with 9 bases in between. DNA of the CDR3: TGTGCCAGCAGCACCGGTCTGTCTGGGGCCAACGTCCTGACTTTC. Amino acids: CASSTGLSGANVLTF. Looking up the rest from reference TRBV11-2 and TRBJ2-6 gives the full variable domain: EAGVAQSPRYKIIEKRQSVAFWCNPISGHATLYWYQQILGQGPKLLIQFQNNGVVDDSQLPKDRFSAERLKGVDSTLKIQPAKLEDSAVYLCASSTGLSGANVLTFGAGSRLTVL.

The chain recombines TRBV27 with TRBJ1-2; unclear D gene. Between the trimmed V and J ends, which lost 0 bases and 8 bases, there was a span of 13 bases. Germline assignment: CDR1 MNHEY and CDR2 SMNVEV (reference sequence). The CDR3 runs to 14 residues. The CDR3 coding sequence is TGTGCCAGCAGTTTATCCTACGGGGAGGGCGGCTACACCTTC. Residues: CASSLSYGEGGYTF.

The chain employs TRBV29-1 and TRBJ1-1; possible D gene TRBD1, 5 bases. V lost 4 bases and J 5 bases, leaving 8 bases between the germline ends. The CDR3 is 11 residues long. In germline, CDR1 is SQVTM, CDR2 ANQGSEA. The CDR3 sequence is CSVVGGTEAFF. CDR3 nucleotide sequence: TGCAGCGTTGTGGGGGGGACTGAAGCTTTCTTT.

The chain is built from TRBV15 and TRBJ2-7, with 10 bases fitting TRBD2. The trim removed 8 bases at V and 1 base at J, leaving 5 bases unmatched. The CDR3 runs 14 residues. The V gene's germline CDR1 is LNHNV and CDR2 YYDKDF (reference sequence). CDR3 residues: CATRLAGDSYEQYF. Written as DNA, the CDR3 is TGTGCCACCCGCCTAGCGGGAGATTCCTACGAGCAGTACTTC.

This chain connects TRBV27 to TRBJ1-6; no definite D call. In germline, CDR1 is MNHEY, CDR2 SMNVEV (reference sequence). The CDR3 loop spans 15 amino acids. Trimming pared 4 bases from V and 6 bases from J, leaving 13 bases between. CDR3 coding DNA: TGTGCCAGCAGTTCTCAACCCCCCGGTAATTCACCCCTCCACTTT. Its translation: CASSSQPPGNSPLHF.

This clone was seen a single time. V gene TRBV15 combines with J gene TRBJ2-7, with D perhaps matching TRBD1 (5 bases). This CDR3 is 14 amino acids long. Germline-derived CDR1 and CDR2 are LNHNV and YYDKDF (reference sequence). Between the trimmed V and J ends, which lost 0 bases and 5 bases, there was a span of 11 bases. CDR3 sequence: CATSRDVDSNEQYF. In DNA form, the CDR3 reads TGTGCCACCAGCAGAGATGTCGACAGTAACGAGCAGTACTTC.

This chain joins TRBV9 and TRBJ2-2; TRBD2 might be the D (6 bases). From germline, CDR1 is SGDLS and CDR2 YYNGEE. This CDR3 contains 19 residues. V lost 0 bases and J lost 0, with 18 bases in between. CDR3 loop: CASSVVSLEGRANTGELFF. CDR3 sequence (DNA): TGTGCCAGCAGCGTAGTATCACTGGAGGGGCGGGCGAACACCGGGGAGCTGTTTTTT. Supplemented by reference TRBV9 and TRBJ2-2, the full variable domain reads DSGVTQTPKHLITATGQRVTLRCSPRSGDLSVYWYQQSLDQGLQFLIQYYNGEERAKGNILERFSAQQFPDLHSELNLSSLELGDSALYFCASSVVSLEGRANTGELFFGEGSRLTVL.

This clone was seen only once. CDR3 sequence: CASSAAGQIYNEQFF. The CDR3, as DNA: TGTGCCAGCAGCGCGGCGGGACAGATCTACAATGAGCAGTTCTTC. This sequence joins TRBV7-9 and TRBJ2-1; the D gene is possibly TRBD1 (7 bases). This CDR3 spans 15 amino acids. The V and J ends lost 5 bases and 3 bases respectively, with 14 bases between them. Germline V gene sequence: CDR1 SEHNR, CDR2 FQNEAQ (reference sequence).

The chain employs TRBV20-1 and TRBJ1-2; no reliable D call. V was pared by 6 bases and J by 6 bases, with 11 bases between. This CDR3 has 11 residues. Germline loops: CDR1 DFQATT, CDR2 SNEGSKA (reference sequence). The CDR3 region has the DNA TGCAGTGCAACGGAACTAGATGGCTACACCTTC. Translated, it gives CSATELDGYTF.

The V call is TRBV28, the J call TRBJ2-1, with D unclear. V was shortened by 7 bases and J by 4 bases, with 11 bases between the two germline ends. CDR1 and CDR2 from the germline V gene are MDHEN and SYDVKM. The CDR3 loop spans 13 amino acids. The CDR3 DNA sequence: TGTGCCAGCAAAATCCCCAGGTACAATGAGCAGTTCTTC. It translates to CASKIPRYNEQFF.

The CDR3 here is CASTLGGHSGNTIYF. The CDR3 coding sequence is TGTGCCAGCACTTTGGGGGGGCACTCTGGAAACACCATATATTTT. V is TRBV6-5 and J is TRBJ1-3; weak D call: TRBD1 (6 bases). Germline lookup yields CDR1 MNHEY and CDR2 SVGAGI. This CDR3 region has 15 residues. The V and J ends lost 7 bases and 0 bases respectively, with 13 bases between them.

The CDR3 nucleotides are TGTGCCAGCAGCCCCCCCGTCCAGGGTGGGGAGACCCAGTACTTC. Translation: CASSPPVQGGETQYF. This chain uses TRBV6-1 with TRBJ2-5, with a weak D call TRBD1 (5 bases). The germline CDR1 and CDR2 sequences are MNHNS and SASEGT. With 6 bases removed from V and 5 bases from J, the gap between germline ends came to 19 bases. This CDR3 has 15 residues.

This chain links TRBV5-1 with TRBJ2-7, with unresolved D. V lost 0 bases, J lost 1 base, and 5 bases lay in between. The CDR3 length is 13 residues. Germline V lookup: CDR1 SGHRS, CDR2 YFSETQ. The CDR3 reads CASSLARSYEQYF. The CDR3 nucleotides read TGCGCCAGCAGCTTGGCCAGGTCCTACGAGCAGTACTTC.

This clone was recorded a few times. This chain links TRBV5-6 with TRBJ1-2; D is uncertain. The CDR3 runs 14 residues. Germline loops: CDR1 SGHDT, CDR2 YYEEEE. Trimming took off 0 bases at V and 1 base at J, with 7 bases between the two ends. The CDR3 DNA reads TGTGCCAGCAGCTTGGAAAGCCATAACTATGGCTACACCTTC. Amino acid sequence: CASSLESHNYGYTF.